This T cell receptor (beta chain) was identified during a study of CD8+CD57+ T cells in acquired aplastic anemia. As for the study in general: Sorted CD4+ and CD8+ cells yielded 3 to 3.5 ug of DNA on average.

This clonotype was seen only a few times. The antigen is unknown. In germline, CDR1 is MNHEY, CDR2 SVGAGI. Trimming shortened V by 4 bases and J by 4 bases, and 16 bases separated the two germline ends. CDR3 length: 15 residues. All patients picked for sequencing had shown, by flow cytometry, an expansion of CD8+CD57+ cells. All participating patients were living with severe acquired aplastic anemia. Study observations and caveats: With respect to CD8+ Simpson's diversity, patients and controls did not differ significantly. Patients and controls were found to share twenty-nine CD8+ CDR3 sequences.

Genomic DNA served as template for TCR beta VDJ and CDR3 profiling. TCRdb re-called the reads through MiXCR, storing one row per CDR3 protein. The sample records under 200,000 distinct CDR3 sequences, 45% to 55% being singletons. Source material: sorted CD4+, CD8+, or CD8+CD57+ T cells (not recorded which) from PBMCs. The rearrangement links TRBV6-5 to TRBJ1-2; maybe TRBD1 (5 bases). The source is a human donor with aplastic anemia. The chain's CDR3 is CASSWDGFWGYGYTF. For the CDR3, the DNA is TGTGCCAGCAGTTGGGACGGCTTTTGGGGCTATGGCTACACCTTC.